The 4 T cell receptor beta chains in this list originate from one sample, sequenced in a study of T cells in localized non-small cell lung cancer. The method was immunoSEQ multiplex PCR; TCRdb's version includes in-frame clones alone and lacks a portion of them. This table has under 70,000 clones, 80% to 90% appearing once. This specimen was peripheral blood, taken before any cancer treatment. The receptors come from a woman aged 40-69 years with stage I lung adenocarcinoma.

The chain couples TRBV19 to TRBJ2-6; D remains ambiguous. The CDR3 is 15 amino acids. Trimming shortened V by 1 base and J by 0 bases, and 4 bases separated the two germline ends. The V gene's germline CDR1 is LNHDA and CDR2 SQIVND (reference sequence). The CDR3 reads CASSIVVSGANVLTF. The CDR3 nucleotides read TGTGCCAGTAGTATAGTAGTCTCTGGGGCCAACGTCCTGACTTTC. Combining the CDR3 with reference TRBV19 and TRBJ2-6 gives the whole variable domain DGGITQSPKYLFRKEGQNVTLSCEQNLNHDAMYWYRQDPGQGLRLIYYSQIVNDFQKGDIAEGYSVSREKKESFPLTVTSAQKNPTAFYLCASSIVVSGANVLTFGAGSRLTVL.

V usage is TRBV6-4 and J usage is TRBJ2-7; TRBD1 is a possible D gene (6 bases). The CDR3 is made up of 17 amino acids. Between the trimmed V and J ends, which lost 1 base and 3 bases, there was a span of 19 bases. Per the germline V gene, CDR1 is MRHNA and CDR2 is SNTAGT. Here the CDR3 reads CASSDFAYHRVSYEQYF. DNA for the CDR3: TGTGCCAGCAGTGACTTTGCCTATCACAGGGTGAGCTACGAGCAGTACTTC.

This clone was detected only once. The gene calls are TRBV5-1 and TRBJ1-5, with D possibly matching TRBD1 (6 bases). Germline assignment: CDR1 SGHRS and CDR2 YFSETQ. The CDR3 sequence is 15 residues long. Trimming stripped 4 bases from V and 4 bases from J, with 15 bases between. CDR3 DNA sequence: TGCGCCAGCAGCGCGGGGGGGCGGATGAATCAGCCCCAGCATTTT. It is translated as CASSAGGRMNQPQHF.

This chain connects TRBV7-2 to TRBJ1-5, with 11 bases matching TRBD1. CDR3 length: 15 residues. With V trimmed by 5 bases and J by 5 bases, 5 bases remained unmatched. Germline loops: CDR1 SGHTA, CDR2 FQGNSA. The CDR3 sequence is CASSRGDRGDQPQHF. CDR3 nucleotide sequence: TGTGCCAGCAGCAGAGGGGACAGGGGGGATCAGCCCCAGCATTTT.